The subject of this entry is one TCR beta chain. This clonotype was counted ten times or more. It lacks a known antigen. Per-base quality was not reported, and no clone a single base away is much larger than it. Stable Graves' hyperthyroidism was defined as the absence of progression to ophthalmopathy over 18 months of follow-up. Hyperthyroidism patients were aged 18 to 65 years and newly diagnosed, with disease duration of less than 2 months. Patients with uncontrolled infections, other autoimmune diseases, pregnancy or lactation were excluded. Diagnoses were based on clinical symptoms, serum thyroxine and TRAb, thyroid ultrasound and orbital computed tomography. PBMCs were isolated from more than 8 ml of fresh peripheral blood by Ficoll-Paque density gradient centrifugation. Total RNA was extracted with Trizol reagent, and quality was checked on an Agilent 2100 Bioanalyzer. The TCR beta CDR3 regions were amplified from RNA transcripts. The first round of RT-PCR for the TCR CDR3 was performed with the HTBI primer set and the Qiagen OneStep RT-PCR kit. Libraries were constructed in a second round of multiplex PCR, after which size selection and purification were carried out. Libraries were sequenced paired-end with 100 bp reads on an Illumina HiSeq2000. In the original analysis: SOAPnuke was used to process the raw data, throwing out any read that contained adapters or uncalled bases, had a mean Phred below 15, or lacked an exact constant-primer or identifier match. High-quality paired reads were merged with COPE v1.2.5, and unique nucleotide sequences were defined as clonotypes. MiTCR v1.1 was used to align the clonotypes against IMGT TRBV, TRBD and TRBJ reference segments. Analysis was restricted to V-J combinations with a frequency above 0.0001, which covered just over 98% of repertoires. A TCS score was defined as the ratio of F50 (clonal expansion) to E x V (chaos), with BLOSUM62-based TCRdist applied between CDR3 peptides within each V-J. Welch's t-statistics and random forest reduced 500 to 550 V-J features to 13, which were used in a naive Bayes classifier (R e1071). TCRdb reworked the public reads: Q25 trimming with fastp, MiXCR clone assembly, productive beta chains retained. CDR3 protein duplicates are merged, each entry listing the most common genes and DNA. The V and J calls and clone size are TCRdb's, not the authors'. This sample comprises 500,000 to 650,000 distinct CDR3 sequences, around 15% of them detected only once. More than 11% of the sample lies in the top ten.

The data derive from a study of T cells in Graves' hyperthyroidism and ophthalmopathy (dated by TCRdb to between 2019 and 2020). For the wider study: Peripheral blood was sampled at the time of initial diagnosis, prior to any treatment. To identify TCR V-J signatures that set the groups apart, the researchers used a discovery cohort of about a hundred patients, made up of roughly 45 with Graves' ophthalmopathy and some 56 with stable Graves' hyperthyroidism. Prospective prediction of ophthalmopathy was tested in an independent validation cohort consisting of some 19 hyperthyroidism patients and 15 to 17 patients who later progressed to ophthalmopathy. The 90 to 100 discovery patients were randomly split 7:3 into training and test sets. In over five Graves' hyperthyroidism patients, the study also compared T-cell repertoires from thyroid tissue with T-cell repertoires from blood. Once sampling was done, hyperthyroidism patients were given methimazole at a starting dose of 30 mg daily, whereas ophthalmopathy patients were given high-dose intravenous methylprednisolone. The paper reports TCR Vbeta CDR3 sequencing of some 140 peripheral blood samples: under 45 ophthalmopathy, approximately 74 hyperthyroidism and around 17 progressor patients.

V loses 0 bases, J loses 7 bases, and the germline ends lie 12 bases apart. The germline V gene specifies KGHSH as CDR1 and LQKENI as CDR2. Including the terminal cysteine and phenylalanine, the CDR3 comprises 14 residues. The only DNA kept is the CDR3, 42 bases in frame from the first base. Overall results and qualifications from the work: Most expanded thyroid clonotypes (frequency above 0.001) were also detected in blood, a finding suggesting that blood repertoires may reflect thyroid immune responses. A model built on a 13 V-J signature distinguished ophthalmopathy from stable hyperthyroidism, reaching 87.88% sensitivity and about 81% specificity in cross-validation and 80%/75% in testing. Sample size was not statistically predetermined, and blinding of investigators to group allocation was not performed. In validation, the model predicted progression to ophthalmopathy with approximately 71% sensitivity and around 72% specificity, a median of 6.5 months before onset.

This clonotype was obtained from a woman between 40 and 55 years old with Graves' hyperthyroidism. The sample consisted of blood. Here the chain combines TRBV18 and TRBJ1-2; confidence is insufficient to name the D gene. The DNA reads TGTGCCAGCTCACCACCATCTGCCCTCGGTGGCTACACCTTC. This translates into CASSPPSALGGYTF.